These 20 T cell receptor beta chains were all obtained from the same sample, sequenced in a study of a mutant IDH1 vaccine in newly diagnosed glioma. The sample's time point: week 47, end of study. Each vaccine dose was 300 ug of mutant IDH1 20-mer peptide, with topical imiquimod. Here immunoSEQ multiplex PCR was the method, and the copy in TCRdb shows in-frame clones only, minus some. The sample shows roughly 56,000 clones, approximately 80% of them seen only once. Antigens for these TCRs are unknown. The input for sequencing was PBMCs, taken from a glioma patient whose treatment included an IDH1 peptide vaccine. Receptors were obtained from a woman between 40 and 50 years old with glioma. Some clones in this sample may be carry-over from other donors' samples.

This chain joins TRBV6-5 and TRBJ2-1; possibly TRBD1 for D (6 bases). The CDR3 sequence is 12 residues long. Germline values: CDR1 MNHEY, CDR2 SVGAGI. Deletions cut 7 bases from V and 9 bases from J, with 13 bases between. The CDR3 sequence is CASTNRATEQFF. The CDR3 DNA is TGTGCCAGCACTAACAGGGCTACTGAGCAGTTCTTC.

The V and J genes are TRBV2 and TRBJ2-1, with TRBD1 matching over 7 bases. The CDR3 is 13 amino acids. Germline CDR1 reads SNHLY; CDR2 reads FYNNEI. V dropped 4 bases and J dropped 6; count of bases not matched to a gene: 3. The CDR3 spells CASSGTGSNEQFF. The DNA for the CDR3 is TGTGCCAGCAGTGGGACAGGCAGCAATGAGCAGTTCTTC. Filled out from reference TRBV2 and TRBJ2-1, the complete variable domain reads EPEVTQTPSHQVTQMGQEVILRCVPISNHLYFYWYRQILGQKVEFLVSFYNNEISEKSEIFDDQFSVERPDGSNFTLKIRSTKLEDSAMYFCASSGTGSNEQFFGPGTRLTVL.

The chain recombines TRBV2 with TRBJ1-2; D may be TRBD1 (5 bases). CDR1 is SNHLY, CDR2 FYNNEI, per germline. Trimming pared 3 bases from V and 4 bases from J, leaving 12 bases between. The CDR3 covers 14 residues. The CDR3 DNA follows: TGTGCCAGCAGTGAGCTCGGAGGGACCTATGGCTACACCTTC. Its protein is CASSELGGTYGYTF.

The chain links TRBV14 to TRBJ1-2, with 8 bases lining up with TRBD1. The CDR3 contains 15 residues. The germline CDR1 and CDR2 sequences are SGHDN and FVKESK. Germline trimming cut 2 bases from V and 4 bases from J; bases unmatched to any gene: 6. CDR3 sequence (DNA): TGTGCCAGCAGCCAACTACAGGGGGTGAGCTATGGCTACACCTTC. Protein sequence: CASSQLQGVSYGYTF.

V gene TRBV2 combines with J gene TRBJ2-1; 14 positions agree with TRBD2. Germline loops: CDR1 SNHLY, CDR2 FYNNEI. V lost 6 bases and J lost 7; bases outside the gene matches: 5. This CDR3 has 15 residues. Here the CDR3 reads CASSSTSGRGNEQFF. DNA for the CDR3: TGTGCCAGCAGCTCGACTAGCGGGAGGGGTAATGAGCAGTTCTTC.

For the CDR3, the DNA is TGTGCCACCAGCAGAGGACGGCCCTACGAGCAGTACTTC. Amino acids: CATSRGRPYEQYF. The chain links TRBV15 to TRBJ2-7; D gene ambiguous. The germline V and J ends were trimmed by 1 base and 2 bases, with 6 bases remaining between them. In germline, CDR1 is LNHNV, CDR2 YYDKDF (reference sequence). The CDR3 covers 13 residues.

The V and J genes are TRBV7-9 and TRBJ2-7, with D unresolved. The CDR3 runs to 13 residues. Trimming took 5 bases from V and 0 from J, leaving 8 bases between them. CDR1 is SEHNR, CDR2 FQNEAQ, per germline (reference sequence). The CDR3 sequence is CASSGTISYEQYF. DNA for the CDR3: TGTGCCAGCAGCGGCACTATCTCCTACGAGCAGTACTTC.

The J gene is TRBJ1-4, the V gene TRBV7-9; D not resolved. The CDR3 totals 16 residues. The germline gives CDR1 SEHNR, CDR2 FQNEAQ (reference sequence). Between the trimmed V and J ends, which lost 5 bases and 0 bases, there was a span of 13 bases. CDR3 protein: CASSLPSGTTNEKLFF. For the CDR3, the DNA is TGTGCCAGCAGCCTTCCCTCCGGAACAACTAATGAAAAACTGTTTTTT.

This chain joins TRBV5-1 and TRBJ2-3; D not certain. The CDR3 sequence is 14 residues long. CDR1 and CDR2 (germline): SGHRS, YFSETQ. V was trimmed by 0 bases and J by 2 bases, leaving 7 bases between them. The CDR3 DNA reads TGCGCCAGCAGCTTGGGGGCCCCCACAGATACGCAGTATTTT. This encodes CASSLGAPTDTQYF.

The genes are TRBV5-4 and TRBJ2-7, with unresolved D. The length of the CDR3 is 14 residues. Germline V gene data show CDR1 as SGHNT and CDR2 as YYREEE (reference sequence). With 4 bases removed from V and 3 bases from J, the gap between germline ends came to 14 bases. The CDR3 nucleotides read TGTGCCAGCAGCCGTGGTGCCAGTCACTACGAGCAGTACTTC. Translating it yields CASSRGASHYEQYF.

The rearrangement joins TRBV7-2 to TRBJ2-3; D may correspond to TRBD1 or TRBD2 (5 bases each). The germline V gene has CDR1 SGHTA and CDR2 FQGNSA. CDR3 length: 15 amino acids. The V and J ends lost 5 bases and 2 bases respectively, with 14 bases between them. Here the CDR3 reads CASSASWGNTDTQYF. As DNA, the CDR3 is TGTGCCAGCAGCGCTTCTTGGGGGAACACAGATACGCAGTATTTT.

The chain uses TRBV6-5 and TRBJ1-4; D gene uncertain. This CDR3 is built from 14 residues. V lost 6 bases to trimming and J lost 8 bases, with 16 bases between them. Germline-derived CDR1 and CDR2 are MNHEY and SVGAGI. The CDR3 loop reads CASSLLRKGEKLFF. The CDR3 DNA reads TGTGCCAGCAGCCTCCTCAGGAAGGGAGAAAAACTGTTTTTT.

The J gene is TRBJ1-6, the V gene TRBV7-2; possible D gene TRBD1, 5 bases. Per germline, CDR1 SGHTA and CDR2 FQGNSA. V lost 0 bases to trimming and J lost 10 bases, with 16 bases between them. The CDR3 covers 16 residues. CDR3 bases: TGTGCCAGCAGCTTAGCACAGTTCCTAAGGGGCTCACCCCTCCACTTT. It is translated as CASSLAQFLRGSPLHF.

V and J are TRBV7-9 and TRBJ2-4; D ambiguous. The V end was cut by 5 bases, the J end by 5 bases, with 28 bases between. Germline V gene data show CDR1 as SEHNR and CDR2 as FQNEAQ (reference sequence). The CDR3 contains 19 residues. The CDR3 reads CASSPRQWAGNDLENIQYF. CDR3 DNA: TGTGCCAGCAGCCCACGACAATGGGCCGGTAATGATTTGGAAAACATTCAGTACTTC.

This clone was seen a handful of times. The rearrangement joins TRBV2 to TRBJ1-4; possibly TRBD1 for D (6 bases). The V gene's germline CDR1 is SNHLY and CDR2 FYNNEI. The CDR3 is 15 residues long. Trimming took off 7 bases at V and 0 bases at J, with 12 bases between the two ends. In DNA, the CDR3 is TGTGCCAGCACCGGGGGCCGGGCAACTAATGAAAAACTGTTTTTT. Its translation: CASTGGRATNEKLFF.

The V call is TRBV30, the J call TRBJ1-6, with 8 bases fitting TRBD1. The germline V gene has CDR1 GTSNPN and CDR2 SVGIG (reference sequence). V was pared by 0 bases and J by 6 bases, with 4 bases of the junction left unmatched. The CDR3 runs 15 residues. CDR3 in DNA: TGTGCCTGGAGTGTCGGACAGGGCATTAATTCACCCCTCCACTTT. Translating it yields CAWSVGQGINSPLHF.

This chain links TRBV12-5 with TRBJ1-4; 7 bases fit TRBD1. From germline, CDR1 is LGHNT and CDR2 FRNRAP. The CDR3 covers 13 residues. The junction had 2 bases not matched to a gene; V was cut back by 2 bases and J by 8 bases. CDR3 DNA sequence: TGTGCTAGTGGTTTGTCAGGGGGAGAAAAACTGTTTTTT. Residues: CASGLSGGEKLFF. Together with reference TRBV12-5 and TRBJ1-4, the CDR3 gives the full variable domain: DARVTQTPRHKVTEMGQEVTMRCQPILGHNTVFWYRQTMMQGLELLAYFRNRAPLDDSGMPKDRFSAEMPDATLATLKIQPSEPRDSAVYFCASGLSGGEKLFFGSGTQLSVL.

This clone has just a few counts. The gene calls are TRBV30 and TRBJ1-1, with D possibly being TRBD1 (6 bases). V was shortened by 0 bases and J by 10 bases, with 9 bases between the two germline ends. CDR3 length: 11 residues. CDR1 is GTSNPN and CDR2 is SVGIG in the germline V gene (reference sequence). This CDR3 reads CAWSVKGGAFF. The CDR3 DNA reads TGTGCCTGGAGTGTAAAGGGGGGAGCTTTCTTT.

This clone turned up a few times. The chain links TRBV5-1 to TRBJ1-2; the match to TRBD1 covers 9 bases. The germline V gene has CDR1 SGHRS and CDR2 YFSETQ. The CDR3 has 14 residues. V lost 4 bases to trimming and J lost 4 bases; unmatched junction nucleotides: 5. The CDR3 coding sequence is TGCGCCAGCAGCCCCGAGACAGGGGGCTATGGCTACACCTTC. Its protein is CASSPETGGYGYTF. The complete variable domain, with remaining parts taken from reference TRBV5-1 and TRBJ1-2, reads KAGVTQTPRYLIKTRGQQVTLSCSPISGHRSVSWYQQTPGQGLQFLFEYFSETQRNKGNFPGRFSGRQFSNSRSEMNVSTLELGDSALYLCASSPETGGYGYTFGSGTRLTVV.

This chain links TRBV19 with TRBJ2-7, with D unresolved. The CDR3 runs to 14 residues. Germline CDR1 is LNHDA and CDR2 is SQIVND (reference sequence). V was pared by 2 bases and J by 2 bases, with 10 bases between. CDR3: CASSIRQAPYEQYF. Here the CDR3 DNA reads TGTGCCAGTAGTATACGGCAGGCCCCCTACGAGCAGTACTTC.